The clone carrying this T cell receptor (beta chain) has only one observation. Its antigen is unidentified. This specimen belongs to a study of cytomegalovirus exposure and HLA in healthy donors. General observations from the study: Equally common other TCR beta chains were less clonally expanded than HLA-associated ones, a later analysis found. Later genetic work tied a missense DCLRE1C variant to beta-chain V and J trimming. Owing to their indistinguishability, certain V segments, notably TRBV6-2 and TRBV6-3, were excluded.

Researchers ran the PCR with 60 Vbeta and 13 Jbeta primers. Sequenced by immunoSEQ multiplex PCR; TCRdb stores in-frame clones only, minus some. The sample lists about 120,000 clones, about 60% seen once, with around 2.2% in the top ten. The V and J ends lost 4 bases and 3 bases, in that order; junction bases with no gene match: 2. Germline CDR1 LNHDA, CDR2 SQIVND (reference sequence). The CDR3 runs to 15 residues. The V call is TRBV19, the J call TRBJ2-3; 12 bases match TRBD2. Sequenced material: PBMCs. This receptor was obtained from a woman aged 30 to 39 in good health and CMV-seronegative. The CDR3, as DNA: TGTGCCAGTAGTACGACTAGCGGGAGTACAGATACGCAGTATTTT. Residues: CASSTTSGSTDTQYF.